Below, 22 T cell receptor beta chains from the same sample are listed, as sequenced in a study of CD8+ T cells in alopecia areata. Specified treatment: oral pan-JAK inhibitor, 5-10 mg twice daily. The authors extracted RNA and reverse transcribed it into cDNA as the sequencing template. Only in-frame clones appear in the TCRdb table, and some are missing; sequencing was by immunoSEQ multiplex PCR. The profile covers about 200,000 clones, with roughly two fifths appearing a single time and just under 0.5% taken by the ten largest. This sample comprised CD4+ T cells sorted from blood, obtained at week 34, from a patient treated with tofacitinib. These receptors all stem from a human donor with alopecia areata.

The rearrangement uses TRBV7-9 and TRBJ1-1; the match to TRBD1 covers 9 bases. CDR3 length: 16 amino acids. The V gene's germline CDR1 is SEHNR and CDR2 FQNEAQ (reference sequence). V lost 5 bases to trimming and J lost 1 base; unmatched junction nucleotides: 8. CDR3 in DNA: TGTGCCAGCAGCCACCAAACAGGGGGCGGGAACACTGAAGCTTTCTTT. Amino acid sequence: CASSHQTGGGNTEAFF.

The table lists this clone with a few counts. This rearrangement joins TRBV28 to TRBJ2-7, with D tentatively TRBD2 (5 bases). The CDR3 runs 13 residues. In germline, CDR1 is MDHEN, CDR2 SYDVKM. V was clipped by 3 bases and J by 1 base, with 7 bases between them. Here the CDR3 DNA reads TGTGCCAGCAGTTTCGGGGATTCCTACGAGCAGTACTTC. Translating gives CASSFGDSYEQYF.

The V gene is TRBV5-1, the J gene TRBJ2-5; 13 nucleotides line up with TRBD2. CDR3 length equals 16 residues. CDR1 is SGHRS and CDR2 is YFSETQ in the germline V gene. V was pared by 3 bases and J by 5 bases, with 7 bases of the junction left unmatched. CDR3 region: CASSSGLAGDEETQYF. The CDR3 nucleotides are TGCGCCAGCAGCTCAGGACTAGCGGGAGACGAGGAGACCCAGTACTTC.

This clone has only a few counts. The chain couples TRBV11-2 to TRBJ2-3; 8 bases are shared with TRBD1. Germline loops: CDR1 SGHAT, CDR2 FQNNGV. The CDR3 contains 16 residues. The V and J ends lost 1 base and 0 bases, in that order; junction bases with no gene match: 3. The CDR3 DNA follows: TGTGCCAGCAGCTTAGGACAGGGGATTAGCACAGATACGCAGTATTTT. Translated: CASSLGQGISTDTQYF.

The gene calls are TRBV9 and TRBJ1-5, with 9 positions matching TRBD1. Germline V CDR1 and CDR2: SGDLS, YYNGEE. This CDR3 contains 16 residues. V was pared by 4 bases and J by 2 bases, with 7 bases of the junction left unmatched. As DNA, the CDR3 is TGTGCCAGCAGCCCCTCAGGACAGGGGCGCAATCAGCCCCAGCATTTT. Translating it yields CASSPSGQGRNQPQHF.

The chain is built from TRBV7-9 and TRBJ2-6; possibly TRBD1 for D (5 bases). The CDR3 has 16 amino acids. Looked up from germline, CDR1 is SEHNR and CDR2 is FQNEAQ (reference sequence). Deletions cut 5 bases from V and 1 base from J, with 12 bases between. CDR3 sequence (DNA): TGTGCCAGCAGCCCCTGGACATCATCTGGGGCCAACGTCCTGACTTTC. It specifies CASSPWTSSGANVLTF.

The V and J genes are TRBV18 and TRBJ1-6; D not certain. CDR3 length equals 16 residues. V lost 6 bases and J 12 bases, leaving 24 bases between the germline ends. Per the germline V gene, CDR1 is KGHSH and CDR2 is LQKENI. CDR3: CASSSYPEPKFGPLHF. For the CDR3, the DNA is TGTGCCAGCTCGTCTTATCCAGAGCCTAAATTTGGACCCCTCCACTTT.

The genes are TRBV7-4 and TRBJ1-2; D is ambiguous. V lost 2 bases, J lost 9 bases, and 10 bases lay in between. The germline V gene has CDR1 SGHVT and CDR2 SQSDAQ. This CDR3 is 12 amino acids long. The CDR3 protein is CASSLRELSYTF. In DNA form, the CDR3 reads TGTGCCAGCAGCTTAAGGGAACTGAGCTACACCTTC.

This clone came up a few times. The CDR3 region is CASSLGGGIYNEQFF. The CDR3 DNA is TGTGCCAGCAGCTTAGGGGGGGGCATCTACAATGAGCAGTTCTTC. The gene calls are TRBV7-2 and TRBJ2-1; D is perhaps TRBD2 (7 bases). Germline CDR1 reads SGHTA; CDR2 reads FQGNSA. Between the trimmed V and J ends, which lost 1 base and 3 bases, there was a span of 10 bases. This CDR3 has 15 residues.

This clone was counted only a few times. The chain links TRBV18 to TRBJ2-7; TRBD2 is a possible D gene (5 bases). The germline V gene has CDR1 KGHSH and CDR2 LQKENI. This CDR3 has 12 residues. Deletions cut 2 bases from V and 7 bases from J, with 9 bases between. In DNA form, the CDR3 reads TGTGCCAGCTCACCAGAGCCGGGAGAGCAGTACTTC. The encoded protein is CASSPEPGEQYF.

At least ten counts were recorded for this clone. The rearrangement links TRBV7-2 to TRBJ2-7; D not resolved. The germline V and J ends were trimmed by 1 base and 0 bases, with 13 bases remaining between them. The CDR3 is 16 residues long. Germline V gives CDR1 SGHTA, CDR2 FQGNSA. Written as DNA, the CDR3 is TGTGCCAGCAGCTTAGTGGGCGGAATGAGCTCCTACGAGCAGTACTTC. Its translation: CASSLVGGMSSYEQYF.

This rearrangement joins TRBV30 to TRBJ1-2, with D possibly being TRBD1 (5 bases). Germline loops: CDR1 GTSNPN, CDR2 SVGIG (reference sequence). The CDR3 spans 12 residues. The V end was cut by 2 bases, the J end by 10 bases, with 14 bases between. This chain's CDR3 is CAWSRGRDFYTF. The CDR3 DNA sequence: TGTGCCTGGAGTAGAGGCAGGGACTTCTACACCTTC.

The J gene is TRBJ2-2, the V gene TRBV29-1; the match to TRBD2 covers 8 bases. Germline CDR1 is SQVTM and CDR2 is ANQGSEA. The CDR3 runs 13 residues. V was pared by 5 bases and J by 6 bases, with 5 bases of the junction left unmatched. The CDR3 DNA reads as TGCAGCGTTACCGGCGGGAGGTCCGGGGAGCTGTTTTTT. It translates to CSVTGGRSGELFF.

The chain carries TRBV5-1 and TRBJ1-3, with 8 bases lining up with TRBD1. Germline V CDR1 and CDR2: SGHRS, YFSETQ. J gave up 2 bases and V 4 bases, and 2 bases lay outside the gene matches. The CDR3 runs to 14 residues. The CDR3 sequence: CASSPDRAGNTIYF. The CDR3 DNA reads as TGCGCCAGCAGCCCGGACAGGGCTGGAAACACCATATATTTT.

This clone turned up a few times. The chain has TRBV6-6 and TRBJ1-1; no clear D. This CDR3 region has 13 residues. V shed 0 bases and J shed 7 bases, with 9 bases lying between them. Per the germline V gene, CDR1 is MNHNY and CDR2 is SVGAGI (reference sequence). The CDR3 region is CASSYSSTDEAFF. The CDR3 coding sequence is TGTGCCAGCAGTTACTCTAGCACGGATGAAGCTTTCTTT.

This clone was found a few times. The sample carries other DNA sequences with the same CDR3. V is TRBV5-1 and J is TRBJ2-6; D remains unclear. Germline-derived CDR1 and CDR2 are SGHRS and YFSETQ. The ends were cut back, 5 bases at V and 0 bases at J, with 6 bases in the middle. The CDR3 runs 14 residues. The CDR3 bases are TGCGCCAGCAGTCCCACCTCTGGGGCCAACGTCCTGACTTTC. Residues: CASSPTSGANVLTF.

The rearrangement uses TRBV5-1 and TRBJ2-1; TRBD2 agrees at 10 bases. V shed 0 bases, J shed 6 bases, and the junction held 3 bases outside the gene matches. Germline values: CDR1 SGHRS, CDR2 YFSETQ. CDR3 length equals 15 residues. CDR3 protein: CASSLEGLAFNEQFF. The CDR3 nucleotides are TGCGCCAGCAGCTTGGAGGGACTAGCGTTCAATGAGCAGTTCTTC.

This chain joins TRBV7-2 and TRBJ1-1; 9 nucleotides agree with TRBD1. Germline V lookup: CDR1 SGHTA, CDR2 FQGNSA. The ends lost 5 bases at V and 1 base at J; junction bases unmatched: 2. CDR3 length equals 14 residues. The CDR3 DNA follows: TGTGCCAGCAGCAGGGGACAGGGGAACACTGAAGCTTTCTTT. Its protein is CASSRGQGNTEAFF.

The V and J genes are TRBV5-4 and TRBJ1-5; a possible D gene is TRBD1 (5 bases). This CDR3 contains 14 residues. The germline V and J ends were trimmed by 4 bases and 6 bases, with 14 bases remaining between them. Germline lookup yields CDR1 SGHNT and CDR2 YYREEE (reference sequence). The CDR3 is CASSQMGTGQPQHF. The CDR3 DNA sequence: TGTGCCAGCAGCCAAATGGGGACGGGTCAGCCCCAGCATTTT.

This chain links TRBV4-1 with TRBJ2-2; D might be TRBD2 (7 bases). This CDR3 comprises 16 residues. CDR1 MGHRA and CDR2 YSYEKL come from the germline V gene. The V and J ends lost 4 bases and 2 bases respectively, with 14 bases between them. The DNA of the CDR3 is TGCGCCAGCAGCCCCTCCCGGGGGGCCAACACCGGGGAGCTGTTTTTT. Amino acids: CASSPSRGANTGELFF.

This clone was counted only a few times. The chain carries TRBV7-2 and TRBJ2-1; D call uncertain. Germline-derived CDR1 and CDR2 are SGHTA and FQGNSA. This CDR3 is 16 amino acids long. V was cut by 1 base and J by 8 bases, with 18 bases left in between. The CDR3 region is CASSLVLGPLEDEQFF. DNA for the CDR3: TGTGCCAGCAGCTTAGTCCTCGGACCTCTAGAGGATGAGCAGTTCTTC.

The CDR3 loop reads CASSPGTGITEAFF. In nucleotides, the CDR3 is TGTGCCAGCTCTCCAGGGACAGGGATTACTGAAGCTTTCTTT. The chain employs TRBV18 and TRBJ1-1; 9 nucleotides line up with TRBD1. CDR3 size: 14 residues. J gave up 5 bases and V 6 bases, and 7 bases lay outside the gene matches. Germline values: CDR1 KGHSH, CDR2 LQKENI.